Many counts were recorded for the clone carrying this T cell receptor (beta chain). Its specificity is not known. Per the germline V gene, CDR1 is MNHNS and CDR2 is SASEGT. V was shortened by 1 base and J by 12 bases, with 7 bases between the two germline ends. The CDR3 is 11 residues long. TCRdb independently ran MiXCR on the 5' RACE reads; one entry per CDR3 protein. Of under 300,000 distinct CDR3 sequences in the sample, roughly a tenth were seen once. The source of the sample is a study of CD8 T cells in ankylosing spondylitis. Findings of the study overall: Disease-associated clonotypes exhibited CD8+ identity and were relatively infrequent in peripheral blood. Among TCR beta sequences, a motif of several highly homologous variants appeared characteristic of ankylosing spondylitis blood.

The gene calls are TRBV6-1 and TRBJ2-1; no clear D. The sequencing input was blood, either unsorted or a sorted T cell fraction (not recorded which). The TCR comes from a male donor with ankylosing spondylitis or in good health (not recorded which). CDR3: CASSEGPVQFF. In DNA, the CDR3 is TGTGCCAGCAGTGAAGGGCCGGTGCAGTTCTTC.